The 25 T cell receptor beta chains below all came from one sample that was sequenced in a study of cytomegalovirus exposure and HLA in healthy donors. PCR involved 60 Vbeta and 13 Jbeta primers. Only in-frame clones appear in the TCRdb table, and some are missing; sequencing was by immunoSEQ multiplex PCR. The repertoire holds some 140,000 clones, with 70% to 80% as singletons. Sequenced sample: PBMCs. The receptors were gathered from a man aged 30 to 39 in good health and CMV-seropositive.

This chain joins TRBV27 and TRBJ2-7; D not resolved. CDR3 length: 15 amino acids. Trimming took off 4 bases at V and 1 base at J, with 14 bases between the two ends. Germline values: CDR1 MNHEY, CDR2 SMNVEV (reference sequence). The CDR3 region has the DNA TGTGCCAGCAGTTCCCTCGCGGAGATTTCCTACGAGCAGTACTTC. Protein sequence: CASSSLAEISYEQYF.

This clone was seen a few times. This chain uses TRBV5-6 with TRBJ1-3; D perhaps matches TRBD1 (5 bases). The germline V gene encodes CDR1 SGHDT and CDR2 YYEEEE. The CDR3 is made up of 16 amino acids. The V end was cut by 0 bases, the J end by 0 bases, with 10 bases between. CDR3 nucleotide sequence: TGTGCCAGCAGCTTGGATCCAGGGTCCTCTGGAAACACCATATATTTT. It codes for CASSLDPGSSGNTIYF.

The chain combines TRBV15 with TRBJ2-4; a weak D match, TRBD2 (6 bases). The V end was cut by 0 bases, the J end by 8 bases, with 17 bases between. Germline lookup yields CDR1 LNHNV and CDR2 YYDKDF (reference sequence). This CDR3 has 16 residues. CDR3 DNA sequence: TGTGCCACCAGCAGAGATTTTGAGGGACTCTGGTACATTCAGTACTTC. Its protein is CATSRDFEGLWYIQYF. The full variable domain, completed using reference TRBV15 and TRBJ2-4, is DAMVIQNPRYQVTQFGKPVTLSCSQTLNHNVMYWYQQKSSQAPKLLFHYYDKDFNNEADTPDNFQSRRPNTSFCFLDIRSPGLGDTAMYLCATSRDFEGLWYIQYFGAGTRLSVL.

The V gene is TRBV27, the J gene TRBJ2-5; TRBD2 agrees at 7 bases. This CDR3 is built from 19 residues. V shed 7 bases, J shed 1 base, and the junction held 21 bases outside the gene matches. The germline gives CDR1 MNHEY, CDR2 SMNVEV (reference sequence). The CDR3 sequence: CASTRMPPGLRDLQETQYF. The CDR3 DNA reads as TGTGCCAGCACTCGTATGCCGCCGGGACTACGCGACCTCCAAGAGACCCAGTACTTC.

DNA for the CDR3: TGTGCCAGCAGTATGGGACAGAGCTCCTACGAGCAGTACTTC. Protein: CASSMGQSSYEQYF. This chain links TRBV28 with TRBJ2-7; 7 bases fit TRBD1. The CDR3 has 14 amino acids. Germline values: CDR1 MDHEN, CDR2 SYDVKM. After removal of 5 bases from V and 0 bases from J, the junction contained 4 bases not matched to a gene. Combining the CDR3 with reference TRBV28 and TRBJ2-7 gives the whole variable domain DVKVTQSSRYLVKRTGEKVFLECVQDMDHENMFWYRQDPGLGLRLIYFSYDVKMKEKGDIPEGYSVSREKKERFSLILESASTNQTSMYLCASSMGQSSYEQYFGPGTRLTVT.

This rearrangement joins TRBV5-4 to TRBJ2-1, with a tentative D call TRBD2 (6 bases). This CDR3 region has 15 residues. Germline V gene lookup returns CDR1 SGHNT and CDR2 YYREEE (reference sequence). V lost 0 bases and J 1 base, leaving 8 bases between the germline ends. The CDR3 loop is CASSLGGDSYNEQFF. In DNA form, the CDR3 reads TGTGCCAGCAGCTTGGGGGGGGATTCCTACAATGAGCAGTTCTTC.

This clone was observed a few times. The chain couples TRBV14 to TRBJ2-7, with 10 bases lining up with TRBD1. CDR1 and CDR2 (germline): SGHDN, FVKESK. The CDR3 sequence is 14 residues long. The ends lost 3 bases at V and 10 bases at J; junction bases unmatched: 9. The CDR3 DNA reads TGTGCCAGCAGCCATGACAGGGGGCCGAGATTCCAGTACTTC. Residues: CASSHDRGPRFQYF.

This chain joins TRBV28 and TRBJ2-7; D might be TRBD2 (6 bases). Germline-derived CDR1 and CDR2 are MDHEN and SYDVKM. Trimming shortened V by 5 bases and J by 3 bases, and 11 bases separated the two germline ends. The CDR3 is 13 amino acids. The CDR3 DNA reads as TGTGCCAGCAGTCTAGCGCCACTCTACGAGCAGTACTTC. Translation gives CASSLAPLYEQYF.

The chain uses TRBV28 and TRBJ2-7; 7 positions agree with TRBD2. The CDR3 loop spans 15 amino acids. Germline V gives CDR1 MDHEN, CDR2 SYDVKM. V lost 3 bases, J lost 0 bases, and 5 bases stayed unmatched. For the CDR3, the DNA is TGTGCCAGCAGTTTGCGCGGGAGTGGCTCCTACGAGCAGTACTTC. Amino acid sequence: CASSLRGSGSYEQYF. Variable domain in full (rest from reference TRBV28 and TRBJ2-7): DVKVTQSSRYLVKRTGEKVFLECVQDMDHENMFWYRQDPGLGLRLIYFSYDVKMKEKGDIPEGYSVSREKKERFSLILESASTNQTSMYLCASSLRGSGSYEQYFGPGTRLTVT.

The CDR3 is CASSLATGMNYGYTF. CDR3 in DNA: TGTGCCAGCAGCTTAGCGACAGGGATGAACTATGGCTACACCTTC. V usage is TRBV7-2 and J usage is TRBJ1-2, with TRBD1 matching over 7 bases. The CDR3 is 15 residues long. Germline V CDR1 and CDR2: SGHTA, FQGNSA. The V and J ends lost 0 bases and 2 bases, in that order; junction bases with no gene match: 3. Full variable domain (remainder filled in from reference TRBV7-2 and TRBJ1-2): GAGVSQSPSNKVTEKGKDVELRCDPISGHTALYWYRQSLGQGLEFLIYFQGNSAPDKSGLPSDRFSAERTGGSVSTLTIQRTQQEDSAVYLCASSLATGMNYGYTFGSGTRLTVV.

The chain links TRBV6-6 to TRBJ2-1, with 10 bases lining up with TRBD2. Germline assignment: CDR1 MNHNY and CDR2 SVGAGI (reference sequence). The length of the CDR3 is 15 residues. The V and J ends lost 7 bases and 6 bases, in that order; junction bases with no gene match: 9. The CDR3 loop reads CASTTSGIGGNEQFF. In DNA, the CDR3 is TGTGCCAGCACAACTAGCGGGATAGGTGGCAATGAGCAGTTCTTC.

This sequence joins TRBV5-3 and TRBJ2-7, with 9 bases lining up with TRBD1. TRBV5-3 is identified as an open reading frame with a role that is uncertain. The CDR3 totals 18 residues. V lost 0 bases to trimming and J lost 2 bases; unmatched junction nucleotides: 12. The CDR3: CARSLALATGTGPYEQYF. The CDR3, as DNA: TGTGCCAGAAGCTTGGCACTAGCCACCGGGACAGGGCCCTACGAGCAGTACTTC.

The CDR3 DNA is TGTGCCAGCTCACCAGCGATTGTGGCTAGCATAAACACAGATACGCAGTATTTT. It codes for CASSPAIVASINTDTQYF. The chain employs TRBV18 and TRBJ2-3, with D possibly matching TRBD2 (5 bases). CDR1 is KGHSH, CDR2 LQKENI, per germline. V lost 2 bases, J lost 2 bases, and 20 bases lay in between. The CDR3 is made up of 18 amino acids.

This clone has a single count. The chain couples TRBV5-1 to TRBJ2-1, with 11 positions matching TRBD2. Losses at the gene ends were 4 bases for V and 5 bases for J; bases not matched to a gene: 11. CDR3 length: 17 amino acids. The germline gives CDR1 SGHRS, CDR2 YFSETQ. CDR3 bases: TGCGCCAGCAGCCTATCACCCGGGACTAGCGGCAACAATGAGCAGTTCTTC. The encoded protein is CASSLSPGTSGNNEQFF.

In this sample, this clone turned up a few times. V gene TRBV4-1 combines with J gene TRBJ1-4; unclear D gene. The V and J ends lost 1 base and 6 bases respectively, with 12 bases between them. Looked up from germline, CDR1 is MGHRA and CDR2 is YSYEKL. The CDR3 has 15 amino acids. Here the CDR3 DNA reads TGCGCCAGCAGCCAAGGCATTGACCTAGATGAAAAACTGTTTTTT. It translates to CASSQGIDLDEKLFF.

The V and J genes are TRBV28 and TRBJ2-5; maybe TRBD1 (6 bases). Germline values: CDR1 MDHEN, CDR2 SYDVKM. V lost 4 bases, J lost 5 bases, and 17 bases lay in between. The CDR3 runs 15 residues. Here the CDR3 reads CASSSSGRGSETQYF. The CDR3 DNA reads as TGTGCCAGCAGTTCCTCGGGAAGGGGGTCGGAGACCCAGTACTTC.

Details on this clone: At one end, the junction sequence differs from germline, possibly due to a read error. The genes are TRBV7-9 and TRBJ2-7; 7 positions agree with TRBD1. The CDR3 is 14 residues long. Germline lookup yields CDR1 SEHNR and CDR2 FQNEAQ (reference sequence). Here the CDR3 reads CSSSLLQGSYEQYF. CDR3 coding DNA: TGTTCCAGCAGCTTGCTACAGGGGTCCTACGAGCAGTACTTC.

The CDR3 here is CASSPSPGTAERVGGANVLTF. The CDR3 region has the DNA TGTGCCAGCTCACCGAGCCCCGGGACAGCAGAACGGGTCGGTGGGGCCAACGTCCTGACTTTC. The chain uses TRBV18 and TRBJ2-6, with TRBD1 identical over 7 bases. The germline gives CDR1 KGHSH, CDR2 LQKENI. This CDR3 is 21 amino acids long. The J segment lost 3 bases and the V segment lost 3 bases, leaving 20 bases of the junction unmatched.

This clone showed up just once. The chain uses TRBV7-2 and TRBJ2-3; 8 nucleotides line up with TRBD1. The length of the CDR3 is 14 residues. With 5 bases clipped from V and 3 bases from J, the junction kept 4 bases outside the gene matches. The germline V gene has CDR1 SGHTA and CDR2 FQGNSA. The CDR3 nucleotides are TGTGCCAGCAGCCTCAGACAGGGGACAGATACGCAGTATTTT. Amino acid sequence: CASSLRQGTDTQYF. The full variable domain, its missing parts supplied by reference TRBV7-2 and TRBJ2-3, is GAGVSQSPSNKVTEKGKDVELRCDPISGHTALYWYRQSLGQGLEFLIYFQGNSAPDKSGLPSDRFSAERTGGSVSTLTIQRTQQEDSAVYLCASSLRQGTDTQYFGPGTRLTVL.

The rearrangement links TRBV7-8 to TRBJ2-7; 9 positions match TRBD2. This CDR3 has 16 residues. CDR1 and CDR2 from the germline V gene are SGHVS and FQNEAQ. J gave up 5 bases and V 4 bases, and 12 bases lay outside the gene matches. CDR3: CASSSPLAGLLHEQYF. Written as DNA, the CDR3 is TGTGCCAGCAGCTCACCCCTAGCGGGACTCCTCCACGAGCAGTACTTC.

The chain employs TRBV9 and TRBJ1-2; a weak D match, TRBD1 (5 bases). This CDR3 spans 15 amino acids. Germline-derived CDR1 and CDR2 are SGDLS and YYNGEE. Trimming left V 3 bases short and J 2 bases short, with 14 bases between. The CDR3 DNA follows: TGTGCCAGCAGCGGAGCAGGGTTGAACAACTATGGCTACACCTTC. Translation gives CASSGAGLNNYGYTF.

V and J are TRBV6-6 and TRBJ1-1; the D is unclear. Trimming removed 7 bases from V and 7 bases from J, with 19 bases in between. The CDR3 loop spans 14 amino acids. Germline values: CDR1 MNHNY, CDR2 SVGAGI (reference sequence). The CDR3 is CASTIRRGGSEAFF. The CDR3 nucleotides read TGTGCCAGCACCATCAGGCGGGGTGGGAGTGAAGCTTTCTTT.

V usage is TRBV15 and J usage is TRBJ2-5; possible D gene TRBD2, 5 bases. Germline CDR1 LNHNV, CDR2 YYDKDF (reference sequence). V dropped 1 base and J dropped 0 bases, with 18 bases sitting between them. This CDR3 region has 18 residues. The CDR3 protein is CATSRAYILGKDQETQYF. The CDR3 DNA reads TGTGCCACCAGCAGAGCTTATATCCTCGGGAAGGACCAAGAGACCCAGTACTTC.

This clone came up a few times. The chain is built from TRBV28 and TRBJ1-1; D uncertain. This CDR3 spans 13 amino acids. Germline CDR1 MDHEN, CDR2 SYDVKM. The germline V and J ends were trimmed by 6 bases and 1 base, with 9 bases remaining between them. The CDR3 spells CASRNPRNTEAFF. CDR3 nucleotide sequence: TGTGCCAGCAGAAATCCCCGGAACACTGAAGCTTTCTTT.

The rearrangement uses TRBV5-4 and TRBJ1-6; TRBD1 matches 9 bases. This CDR3 has 14 residues. From germline, CDR1 is SGHNT and CDR2 YYREEE (reference sequence). V trimming: 5 bases; J trimming: 7 bases; junction bases outside the gene matches: 4. The CDR3 protein is CASRGTGRNSPLHF. In nucleotides, the CDR3 is TGTGCCAGCAGGGGGACAGGGAGGAATTCACCCCTCCACTTT.